The present entry profiles one T cell receptor beta chain with its context. Its antigen is undetermined. These data come from a study of T cells in localized non-small cell lung cancer. Sequenced by immunoSEQ multiplex PCR; TCRdb stores in-frame clones only, minus some. The table shows roughly 16,000 clones, with 70% to 90% occurring only once. The CDR3 has 15 residues. V trimming: 3 bases; J trimming: 6 bases; junction bases outside the gene matches: 7. The germline V gene has CDR1 SGHTA and CDR2 FQGNSA. Notes on the study in general: Of the tissues analyzed, uninvolved adjacent lung showed maximal T cell clonality, greater than tumor. Without multi-region sequencing, intratumor heterogeneity could not be excluded.

V and J are TRBV7-2 and TRBJ2-1, with TRBD1 matching 8 bases. Sequencing used peripheral blood, obtained before any cancer treatment. The sequence came from a female donor aged 60 or older with stage III squamous cell lung carcinoma. CDR3 bases: TGTGCCAGCAGCTTTCGGACAGGGCGCCCCAATGAGCAGTTCTTC. This translates into CASSFRTGRPNEQFF.